This section outlines one T cell receptor (beta chain) sequence together with its context. The table lists this clonotype with a count of one. Its antigen is unknown. At one boundary the junction diverges from the germline segment, which might be a read error. The data were obtained in a study of tumor-infiltrating lymphocytes in primary liver carcinoma (dated by TCRdb to 2016 to 2017). A note on the overall study: Of the five patients, three men and two women aged 30 to 69 years, four had hepatocellular carcinoma and one had combined HCC and intrahepatic cholangiocarcinoma. High reproducibility was observed for the technical replicate repertoires, with mean shared-clone rates approximately 0.9 and correlation coefficients above 0.95. Tumors of the five patients were stage T1-T3 N0M0 with maximum diameters of about 4.2 to 10 cm. Each sample produced roughly 3.65 to 8 million productive TCRbeta reads, and read depth showed no significant difference between tissue types. Across five regions of each liver tumor, along with adjacent normal tissue and blood, the study brought together TCRbeta repertoire sequencing, expression microarrays and whole-exome sequencing. TCRbeta repertoire sequencing covered some 35 specimens from 5 patients: about 25 tumor regions, 5 adjacent noncancerous liver tissues and 5 peripheral blood samples. Overall study results and their limits: Because only the TCR beta chain was sequenced and unpaired alpha chains were not captured, true repertoire diversity is likely underestimated. Only 4 to 6 patients were included in the study, and the authors note that the findings should be validated in a larger study. Bulk unsorted samples precluded comparing CD4+ and CD8+ T cell repertoires. Repertoire overlap was higher between tumor regions (mean around 35%) than tumor-adjacent (around 17%) or tumor-blood (approximately 14%) pairs, consistent with antigen-driven expansion. The top 250 clones accounted for a significantly greater share of the repertoire in tumors than in blood (p = 0.039).

The CDR3 contains 15 residues, cysteine and phenylalanine counted. Here the CDR3 DNA is all that survives: 45 bases in frame from base 1. From the germline V gene, CDR1 is SGHAT and CDR2 is FQNNGV. Total RNA and DNA were co-extracted without cell sorting from roughly 20-30 mg of bulk tissue using the AllPrep DNA/RNA mini kit. Surgical resection was performed in China between 2015 and 2016 on a few patients with histopathologically diagnosed primary liver carcinoma. At the time of sampling, the patients were treatment-naive and had chronic HBV infection. Fresh tumor and adjacent tissue pieces were bisected, with one half stored in RNAlater at -80 degrees C and the other half sent for histology. TCRbeta-specific cDNA was reverse-transcribed from about 500 ng total RNA using a constant-region primer and ProtoScript II reverse transcriptase. Three nested multiplex PCR rounds, following a slightly modified ARM-PCR procedure, were used to build the TCRbeta libraries. Each of the first two PCR rounds ran for 10 cycles and used multiplex TRBV1-TRBV30 forward primers together with a Cbeta reverse primer. A final 25-cycle PCR with Deep VentR polymerase added sample barcodes and Illumina adapters. Before sequencing, amplicons between 200 and 500 bp were purified from gel using a QIAquick gel extraction kit. An Illumina HiSeq 2500 was used to sequence the TCRbeta amplicons, generating 250-bp paired-end reads. As for the original processing: To recover full CDR3 sequences, reads were quality-trimmed using Trimmomatic v0.33 and paired reads were then merged using FLASH v1.2.11. V, D and J germline segments were assigned to the rearranged TCRbeta sequences by MiGEC v1.2.1b. VDJtools v1.0.0 computed clonotype statistics and Shannon-Wiener diversity indices. Except for diversity analysis, only each sample's 250 most abundant clonotypes were used in subsequent analyses to reduce sampling bias. Starting from the raw public reads, TCRdb applied fastp trimming at Q25, assembled clones with MiXCR and retained in-frame beta chains. For every CDR3 protein sequence, its rows merge into one entry that carries the most common genes and DNA. TCRdb's processing, not the authors' own work, is the source of the V and J calls. In this sample the table shows roughly 40,000 distinct CDR3 sequences, 60% to 80% of which occur a single time. About 38% of the sample lies in the top ten.

Rearrangement joined TRBV11-2 to TRBJ2-1; 8 nucleotides in the junction match TRBD1. Sequences were obtained from tumor-adjacent normal liver tissue. The clonotype was recovered from a woman in her 30s with primary liver carcinoma and hepatitis B virus infection. The CDR3 is CASSGQGGAYYEQFF. The sequence in DNA is TGTGCCAGCAGTGGACAGGGCGGGGCCTACTATGAGCAGTTCTTC.